The clone carrying this T cell receptor (beta chain) was seen once. Its matching antigen is unknown. The CDR3 covers 14 residues. V gave up 6 bases and J gave up 8 bases, with 17 bases separating them. Germline loops: CDR1 MDHEN, CDR2 SYDVKM. Clones were read by immunoSEQ multiplex PCR, and TCRdb kept only the in-frame ones, dropping some. Among approximately 82,000 clones listed, around 85% were seen once. These data are taken from a study of OX40 agonist ivuxolimab in advanced cancers. The wider study: Ivuxolimab was delivered to patients intravenously every 2 weeks at doses spanning 0.01 to 10 mg/kg. From 23 to 79 years was the age range, with a mean of about 56 years, and 65% to 90% were male.

The study, taken as a whole, reports: Dose levels from 0.1 to 3.0 mg/kg saw CD4+ and CD8+ blood T cells expand clonally by week 6.

The sample was CD4+ or CD8+ T cells sorted from blood, taken in a trial of the OX40 agonist ivuxolimab. The clonotype comes from an adult with an advanced solid tumor such as melanoma, head and neck, liver or kidney cancer. This chain uses TRBV28 with TRBJ1-3, with a weak D call TRBD1 (6 bases). The CDR3 spells CASSRPGAQDTIYF. The CDR3 DNA sequence: TGTGCCAGCAGCCGTCCGGGGGCTCAGGACACCATATATTTT.